This T cell receptor beta chain was obtained from a study of T cell responses to AZD1222 COVID-19 vaccine. Study as a whole: The study pooled second doses at about 4 or about 12 weeks. Overall study findings and caveats: Vaccination with two AZD1222 doses was followed by a rise in Spike-specific TCR breadth and depth. The donor cohort was predominantly white British with a female majority, and clonal diversity may have been underestimated.

TCRdb's copy holds only in-frame clones and misses some; the assay was immunoSEQ multiplex PCR. The sample records 100,000 or so clones, about 83% being singletons. Regarding this clone: Antigen unknown.

The specimen comprised peripheral blood, sampled on day 0 of AZD1222 vaccination. This sequence originates from an adult in good health.

CDR3 region: CAISVDRVYEQYF. CDR3 bases: TGTGCCATCAGTGTGGACAGGGTGTACGAGCAGTACTTC. V and J are TRBV10-3 and TRBJ2-7; TRBD1 matches 8 bases. From germline, CDR1 is ENHRY and CDR2 SYGVKD. Losses at the gene ends were 4 bases for V and 4 bases for J; bases not matched to a gene: 3. The CDR3 is made up of 13 amino acids.